This T cell receptor (beta chain) was captured by sequencing in a study of blood T cell repertoires in COVID-19. Turning to the study itself: Specimens from acute and convalescent COVID-19 originated in the United States, Italy and Spain. PBMCs, B-cell-depleted T cells, or T cells provided the cDNA or gDNA that made up the material.

Original data processing: How many nucleated cells were present was estimated from reference gene primer amplification. Assay: immunoSEQ multiplex PCR; the TCRdb copy retains only in-frame clones and omits some. V, J and clone size are those of that table, while D and trimming were read from the DNA. The sample carries some 200,000 clones, around nine tenths recorded once. V was pared by 5 bases and J by 4 bases, with 15 bases between. The germline gives CDR1 MDHEN, CDR2 SYDVKM. This CDR3 comprises 15 residues. Enrolled during active infection, Seattle patients were then followed longitudinally. The chain couples TRBV28 to TRBJ1-5, with D possibly being TRBD1 (5 bases). Sample: peripheral blood. The receptor comes from a woman in her seventies with COVID-19, enrolled during active disease. The CDR3 bases are TGTGCCAGCAGTCCGCCGGGAGGGGAGAATCAGCCCCAGCATTTT. It codes for CASSPPGGENQPQHF.